This entry is about one T cell receptor (beta chain). Treatment of the sample: preoperative locoregional IRX-2 cytokine immunotherapy. Preoperative locoregional IRX-2 cytokine immunotherapy was tested in the phase Ib source study. Clones were read by immunoSEQ multiplex PCR, and TCRdb kept only the in-frame ones, dropping some. The repertoire holds more than 25,000 clones, with 75% to 85% as singletons. The data were obtained in a study of preoperative IRX-2 immunotherapy in early breast cancer. The CDR3 length is 15 residues. With 7 bases clipped from V and 2 bases from J, the junction kept 6 bases outside the gene matches. In germline, CDR1 is LNHDA, CDR2 SQIVND (reference sequence).

The sample here was lymph node tissue, taken after IRX-2 immunotherapy. The genes are TRBV19 and TRBJ1-5; TRBD1 aligns across 9 bases. This TCR was sampled from a human donor with breast cancer. The CDR3 loop is CASTGTGSGNQPQHF. The DNA of the CDR3 is TGTGCCAGTACCGGGACAGGGAGTGGCAATCAGCCCCAGCATTTT. Full variable domain (remainder filled in from reference TRBV19 and TRBJ1-5): DGGITQSPKYLFRKEGQNVTLSCEQNLNHDAMYWYRQDPGQGLRLIYYSQIVNDFQKGDIAEGYSVSREKKESFPLTVTSAQKNPTAFYLCASTGTGSGNQPQHFGDGTRLSIL.